One sample yielded the 14 T cell receptor beta chains listed below, sequenced in a study of T cells after yellow fever vaccination. TCRdb itself ran the 5' RACE reads through MiXCR, one entry per CDR3 protein. The sample holds some 320,000 distinct CDR3 sequences, 4.1% seen once. The sample in question was PBMCs, obtained 5 days after the yellow fever booster vaccination. These TCRs come from a man aged 18 to 30 who received the YFV17D yellow fever vaccine.

The chain couples TRBV2 to TRBJ1-5; no definite D call. CDR1 SNHLY and CDR2 FYNNEI come from the germline V gene. The CDR3 is 16 residues long. V lost 0 bases to trimming and J lost 5 bases, with 14 bases between them. CDR3 sequence: CASSEALAGSYQPQHF. The CDR3 nucleotides are TGTGCCAGCAGTGAAGCCCTCGCGGGTTCTTATCAGCCCCAGCATTTT.

This clonotype occurred many times. This chain connects TRBV6-5 to TRBJ2-7, with D possibly being TRBD1 (6 bases). Germline-derived CDR1 and CDR2 are MNHEY and SVGAGI. This CDR3 comprises 12 residues. Trimming stripped 8 bases from V and 3 bases from J, with 11 bases between. The chain's CDR3 is CASPIRGYEQYV. Here the CDR3 DNA reads TGTGCCAGCCCTATCAGGGGCTACGAGCAGTACGTC.

Ten or more counts support this clonotype. The gene calls are TRBV18 and TRBJ2-5, with a possible D match to TRBD2 (6 bases). The CDR3 covers 14 residues. Trimming shortened V by 2 bases and J by 0 bases, and 7 bases separated the two germline ends. The germline V gene encodes CDR1 KGHSH and CDR2 LQKENI. Here the CDR3 reads CASSPAGNQETQYF. The CDR3 DNA is TGTGCCAGCTCACCAGCGGGGAACCAAGAGACCCAGTACTTC.

This clonotype was counted at least ten times. The chain recombines TRBV12-3 or TRBV12-4 with TRBJ2-5; D may be TRBD1 (6 bases). CDR3 size: 14 residues. Trimming took off 0 bases at V and 5 bases at J, with 10 bases between the two ends. CDR3 nucleotide sequence: TGTGCCAGCAGTTTAGCGCTAACAGGGGAGACCCAGTACTTC. This sequence encodes CASSLALTGETQYF.

There are many counts of this clonotype. The germline gene is not matched at one end of the junction; a read error may be the cause. The chain joins TRBV12-3 or TRBV12-4 to TRBJ2-3; 7 nucleotides align to TRBD2. The CDR3 is 12 residues long. CDR3 amino acids: CASSIAGDTQYF. CDR3 in DNA: TGTGCCAGCAGTATAGCGGGAGATACGCAGTATTTT.

This clonotype came up a few times. The V call is TRBV5-1, the J call TRBJ2-1; 9 nucleotides align to TRBD2. Germline assignment: CDR1 SGHRS and CDR2 YFSETQ. CDR3 length equals 15 residues. V trimming: 3 bases; J trimming: 0 bases; junction bases outside the gene matches: 1. CDR3 in DNA: TGCGCCAGCAGCTCGACTAGCGGCTCCTACAATGAGCAGTTCTTC. This gives the protein CASSSTSGSYNEQFF. The full variable domain, its missing parts supplied by reference TRBV5-1 and TRBJ2-1, is KAGVTQTPRYLIKTRGQQVTLSCSPISGHRSVSWYQQTPGQGLQFLFEYFSETQRNKGNFPGRFSGRQFSNSRSEMNVSTLELGDSALYLCASSSTSGSYNEQFFGPGTRLTVL.

Only a few counts were recorded for this clonotype. V and J are TRBV7-2 and TRBJ2-7; D gene unclear. CDR3 size: 13 residues. Germline V lookup: CDR1 SGHTA, CDR2 FQGNSA. Between the trimmed V and J ends, which lost 3 bases and 6 bases, there was a span of 12 bases. The CDR3 nucleotides are TGTGCCAGCAGCTTCCCCCCGGAGAGCGAGCAGTACGTC. It is translated as CASSFPPESEQYV.

This clonotype was found once. The V call is TRBV4-1, the J call TRBJ2-5, with D possibly TRBD2 on 6 matching bases. Germline assignment: CDR1 MGHRA and CDR2 YSYEKL. The CDR3 loop spans 17 amino acids. Trimming took off 8 bases at V and 0 bases at J, with 22 bases between the two ends. CDR3 protein: CASGRLGMSGDQETQYF. For the CDR3, the DNA is TGCGCCAGCGGCCGCTTGGGGATGTCGGGGGACCAAGAGACCCAGTACTTC.

This rearrangement joins TRBV6-6 to TRBJ2-3, with D perhaps TRBD2 (5 bases). CDR1 and CDR2 (germline): MNHNY, SVGAGI (reference sequence). Trimming took 4 bases from V and 6 from J, leaving 14 bases between them. This CDR3 has 14 amino acids. CDR3 DNA: TGTGCCAGCAGTTGGGTGACGGAGGCGGATACGCAGTATTTT. Translation: CASSWVTEADTQYF.

This clonotype was picked up a small number of times. This rearrangement joins TRBV28 to TRBJ2-1; D remains unclear. The germline V and J ends were trimmed by 2 bases and 15 bases, with 14 bases remaining between them. CDR1 is MDHEN, CDR2 SYDVKM, per germline. The CDR3 length is 12 residues. The CDR3 here is CASSLEGPRRFF. The DNA for the CDR3 is TGTGCCAGCAGTTTAGAAGGGCCTAGGCGGTTCTTC.

This clonotype has ten or more counts. This chain connects TRBV6-6 to TRBJ2-1; no definite D call. The V end lost 0 bases, the J end lost 3 bases, and 9 bases lay between the germline ends. CDR1 and CDR2 from the germline V gene are MNHNY and SVGAGI (reference sequence). The CDR3 has 15 amino acids. The CDR3 nucleotides read TGTGCCAGCAGTTACTCGCTGGGTAGCTACAATGAGCAGTTCTTC. Translated, it gives CASSYSLGSYNEQFF.

This chain links TRBV5-1 with TRBJ2-3, with TRBD2 as a possible D gene (6 bases). Germline V gives CDR1 SGHRS, CDR2 YFSETQ. Trimming left V 0 bases short and J 0 bases short, with 11 bases between. This CDR3 region has 16 residues. CDR3 sequence reads: CASSLEGGASTDTQYF. The CDR3 region has the DNA TGCGCCAGCAGCTTGGAGGGCGGGGCGAGCACAGATACGCAGTATTTT. The variable domain in full, completed from reference TRBV5-1 and TRBJ2-3, reads KAGVTQTPRYLIKTRGQQVTLSCSPISGHRSVSWYQQTPGQGLQFLFEYFSETQRNKGNFPGRFSGRQFSNSRSEMNVSTLELGDSALYLCASSLEGGASTDTQYFGPGTRLTVL.

This clonotype was counted between two and nine times. The chain has TRBV5-1 and TRBJ2-5; TRBD2 aligns across 10 bases. CDR3 length: 17 residues. The V gene end was trimmed by 4 bases and the J gene end by 2 bases; junction bases not matched to a gene: 11. Germline V gene sequence: CDR1 SGHRS, CDR2 YFSETQ. The CDR3 sequence is CASSLRLTSGVQETQYF. The CDR3 DNA follows: TGCGCCAGCAGCCTGCGGTTAACTAGCGGGGTTCAAGAGACCCAGTACTTC. The whole variable domain, filled in from reference TRBV5-1 and TRBJ2-5, reads KAGVTQTPRYLIKTRGQQVTLSCSPISGHRSVSWYQQTPGQGLQFLFEYFSETQRNKGNFPGRFSGRQFSNSRSEMNVSTLELGDSALYLCASSLRLTSGVQETQYFGPGTRLLVL.

This clonotype came up a few times. The J gene is TRBJ2-1, the V gene TRBV4-2; TRBD1 agrees at 8 bases. Germline loops: CDR1 LGHNA, CDR2 YNFKEQ. V was pared by 5 bases and J by 4 bases, with 4 bases of the junction left unmatched. The CDR3 has 14 amino acids. The DNA for the CDR3 is TGTGCCAGCAGCGCGGGACAGGAGTACAATGAGCAGTTCTTC. Protein product: CASSAGQEYNEQFF.